Shown below are 14 T cell receptor beta chains from a single sample sequenced in a study of cytomegalovirus exposure and HLA in healthy donors. PCR involved 60 Vbeta and 13 Jbeta primers. Sequencing was performed with immunoSEQ multiplex PCR; in TCRdb, only in-frame clones are kept and a portion is missing. The repertoire consists of tens of thousands of clones, with approximately 72% occurring once and the leading ten covering roughly 3.2%. The sequencing sample was made of PBMCs. The receptors here all came from a woman aged 25 to 45 in good health and CMV-seronegative.

The J gene is TRBJ2-2, the V gene TRBV28; weak D call: TRBD2 (6 bases). This CDR3 spans 15 amino acids. The V end was cut by 4 bases, the J end by 8 bases, with 17 bases between. Germline V gives CDR1 MDHEN, CDR2 SYDVKM. The CDR3 nucleotides read TGTGCCAGCAGTTCGACGGGACTTTCTTTAGGGGAGCTGTTTTTT. It translates to CASSSTGLSLGELFF.

The gene calls are TRBV7-6 and TRBJ2-3; D might be TRBD1 (5 bases). V was trimmed by 1 base and J by 6 bases, leaving 5 bases between them. The germline gives CDR1 SGHVS, CDR2 FNYEAQ. The CDR3 is made up of 12 amino acids. CDR3 sequence: CASSLDRDTQYF. The CDR3, as DNA: TGTGCCAGCAGCTTAGACAGGGATACGCAGTATTTT.

The chain links TRBV7-9 to TRBJ2-3; 11 positions agree with TRBD2. Per germline, CDR1 SEHNR and CDR2 FQNEAQ (reference sequence). The CDR3 totals 15 residues. The trim removed 5 bases at V and 3 bases at J, leaving 4 bases unmatched. The CDR3 region is CASSRGLAETDTQYF. The CDR3 nucleotides are TGTGCCAGCAGCCGGGGACTAGCGGAGACAGATACGCAGTATTTT.

There are a few counts of this clone. J is TRBJ1-3 and V is TRBV15; D call uncertain. Germline-derived CDR1 and CDR2 are LNHNV and YYDKDF (reference sequence). Trimming removed 3 bases from V and 0 bases from J, with 9 bases in between. CDR3 length: 15 amino acids. The CDR3 DNA sequence: TGTGCCACCAGCAGGTATGCGGACTCTGGAAACACCATATATTTT. It yields the protein CATSRYADSGNTIYF.

The chain carries TRBV6-5 and TRBJ2-5; 7 bases fit TRBD1. J lost 3 bases, V lost 8 bases, and 6 bases had no gene match. Germline V gives CDR1 MNHEY, CDR2 SVGAGI. This CDR3 contains 13 residues. This CDR3 reads CASGPDRKETQYF. CDR3 nucleotides: TGTGCCAGCGGGCCGGACAGGAAAGAGACCCAGTACTTC.

In DNA form, the CDR3 reads TGTGCCAGCAGCTTAGATGCGACTAGCGGGATGGGTAGGGCCCAGTACTTC. Protein product: CASSLDATSGMGRAQYF. This chain connects TRBV7-9 to TRBJ2-5; 11 bases map to TRBD2. The CDR3 covers 17 residues. With 1 base clipped from V and 9 bases from J, the junction kept 13 bases outside the gene matches. Germline V gives CDR1 SEHNR, CDR2 FQNEAQ (reference sequence).

The CDR3 sequence: CAISESRGSADTQYF. The CDR3 DNA is TGTGCCATCAGTGAGTCGCGGGGGTCTGCAGATACGCAGTATTTT. The chain couples TRBV10-3 to TRBJ2-3; 7 bases map to TRBD2. The V gene end was trimmed by 0 bases and the J gene end by 4 bases; junction bases not matched to a gene: 4. Germline assignment: CDR1 ENHRY and CDR2 SYGVKD. The CDR3 runs to 15 residues.

The chain recombines TRBV7-8 with TRBJ1-1; no definite D call. The CDR3 spans 14 residues. Trimming removed 1 base from V and 7 bases from J, with 13 bases in between. The germline V gene has CDR1 SGHVS and CDR2 FQNEAQ. The CDR3 sequence is CASSLGVVSGEAFF. The CDR3 DNA follows: TGTGCCAGCAGCTTAGGGGTAGTTTCGGGTGAAGCTTTCTTT.

The V gene is TRBV5-4, the J gene TRBJ2-3; 8 nucleotides agree with TRBD2. From germline, CDR1 is SGHNT and CDR2 YYREEE (reference sequence). Losses at the gene ends were 4 bases for V and 2 bases for J; bases not matched to a gene: 15. The CDR3 runs 18 residues. As DNA, the CDR3 is TGTGCCAGCAGCATCCCCAGCTCGACTAGCGCATACACAGATACGCAGTATTTT. Protein product: CASSIPSSTSAYTDTQYF.

V and J are TRBV7-9 and TRBJ2-7; 7 bases are a match to TRBD2. V lost 5 bases and J lost 5; bases outside the gene matches: 0. The CDR3 is 11 amino acids. Germline loops: CDR1 SEHNR, CDR2 FQNEAQ (reference sequence). CDR3 sequence: CASSRGDEQYF. The CDR3 DNA reads as TGTGCCAGCAGCCGGGGGGACGAGCAGTACTTC.

This rearrangement joins TRBV4-2 to TRBJ2-3, with TRBD2 identical over 11 bases. CDR3 size: 17 residues. The ends lost 0 bases at V and 2 bases at J; junction bases unmatched: 4. The germline V gene has CDR1 LGHNA and CDR2 YNFKEQ. CDR3 loop: CASSQDLTSGTTDTQYF. In DNA form, the CDR3 reads TGTGCCAGCAGCCAAGATTTGACTAGCGGGACCACAGATACGCAGTATTTT.

The gene calls are TRBV28 and TRBJ1-2, with D maybe TRBD1 (5 bases). The CDR3 totals 13 residues. The germline V gene has CDR1 MDHEN and CDR2 SYDVKM. Trimming removed 7 bases at V and 4 bases at J, with 13 bases between. CDR3 amino acids: CASTSGGTYGYTF. The CDR3 nucleotides are TGTGCCAGCACTTCGGGGGGTACCTATGGCTACACCTTC.

The chain links TRBV5-1 to TRBJ2-3; D not certain. Trimming cost V 0 bases and J 2 bases, with 10 bases left between them. This CDR3 is 15 amino acids long. Germline V lookup: CDR1 SGHRS, CDR2 YFSETQ. The CDR3 region is CASSLDSPYTDTQYF. CDR3 in DNA: TGCGCCAGCAGCTTGGACTCTCCTTACACAGATACGCAGTATTTT.

This clone was detected only once. The chain is built from TRBV30 and TRBJ2-2; D perhaps matches TRBD1 (5 bases). This CDR3 comprises 13 residues. The germline V and J ends were trimmed by 2 bases and 7 bases, with 11 bases remaining between them. The germline V gene encodes CDR1 GTSNPN and CDR2 SVGIG (reference sequence). The DNA of the CDR3 is TGTGCCTGGAGTCCAGGGTGGCACGGGGAGCTGTTTTTT. Encoded protein: CAWSPGWHGELFF.